This T cell receptor (beta chain) appears in the sequencing data of a study of T cell clonality in common variable immunodeficiency. Study-wide findings and caveats: Shared TCRbeta clones were fewer between CVID subjects than controls. Authors noted CVID clonality's cause needs subpopulation repertoire sequencing. Repertoire-complication correlations in CVID were limited by patient heterogeneity.

CDR3 length equals 13 residues. The germline V and J ends were trimmed by 2 bases and 6 bases, with 11 bases remaining between them. In germline, CDR1 is SEHNR, CDR2 FQNEAQ (reference sequence). Control and CVID samples contributed equal amounts of genomic DNA. Assay used: immunoSEQ multiplex PCR; TCRdb lists only in-frame clones, some missing. The table lists roughly 70,000 clones, with no singletons. The sample holds a few counts of this clone. The antigen is undetermined. The read terminates 3 residues ahead of where the CDR3 ends, so the germline J gene completes it. The receptor's source is a person aged 18-70 years in good health. The sequencing input was peripheral blood mononuclear cells. The chain uses TRBV7-9 and TRBJ2-7; D not certain. CDR3 in amino acids: CASSLSRNCEQYF. The DNA read from the CDR3 is TGTGCCAGCAGCTTATCGCGGAACTGCGAG.